This T cell receptor beta chain was sequenced during a study of regulatory T cells in long-lasting Graves disease. As for the study in general: For a period under 3 months, newly diagnosed Graves' patients had taken antithyroid drugs. Study-level points and caveats: Among persistent patients, a larger number of public clonotypes were shared (about 3,000) than among newly diagnosed patients (approximately 970).

As concerns this clonotype: What it binds is not known.

CDR3-region Arm-PCR and iRepertoire HTBI primers produced the TCR beta libraries. In TCRdb, the multiplex PCR reads were re-called with MiXCR into one record per CDR3 protein. The sample lists 300,000 to 450,000 distinct CDR3 sequences; 15% to 17% were seen once. The V gene end was trimmed by 2 bases and the J gene end by 2 bases; junction bases not matched to a gene: 2. The CDR3 consists of 15 residues. The V gene's germline CDR1 is MNHEY and CDR2 SVGEGT. Noted time point: newly diagnosed GD, antithyroid drugs for less than 3 months. Isolated PBMC RNA provided the starting material for the TCR library.

The material sequenced was peripheral blood mononuclear cells (PBMCs), taken at new diagnosis, from a patient treated with antithyroid drugs. The sequence came from a female donor with Graves disease. The chain links TRBV6-2 or TRBV6-3 to TRBJ2-7; 11 bases are a match to TRBD1. The CDR3 spells CASSYPGQGAYEQYF. DNA for the CDR3: TGTGCCAGCAGTTACCCGGGACAGGGGGCCTACGAGCAGTACTTC.